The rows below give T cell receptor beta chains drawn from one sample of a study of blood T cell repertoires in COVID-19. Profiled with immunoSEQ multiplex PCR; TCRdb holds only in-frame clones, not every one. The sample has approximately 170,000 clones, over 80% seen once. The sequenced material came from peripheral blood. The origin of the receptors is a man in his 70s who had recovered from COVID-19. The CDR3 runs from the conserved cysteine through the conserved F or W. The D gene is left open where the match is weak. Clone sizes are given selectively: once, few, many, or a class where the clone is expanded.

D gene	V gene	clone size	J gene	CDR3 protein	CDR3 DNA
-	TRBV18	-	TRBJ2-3	CASSGSGSTDTQYF	TGTGCCAGCTCTGGGAGCGGGAGCACAGATACGCAGTATTTT
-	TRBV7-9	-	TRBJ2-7	CASSPSGITYEQYF	TGTGCCAGCAGTCCCTCAGGGATTACCTACGAGCAGTACTTC
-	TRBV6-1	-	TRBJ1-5	CASSESSHGNQPQHF	TGTGCCAGCAGTGAGAGTAGTCACGGTAATCAGCCCCAGCATTTT
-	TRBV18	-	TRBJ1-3	CASSPLGQSSGNTIYF	TGTGCCAGCTCACCACTAGGACAGAGCTCTGGAAACACCATATATTTT
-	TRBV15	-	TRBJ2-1	CATSRDPGGYNEQFF	TGTGCCACCAGCAGAGATCCAGGAGGCTACAATGAGCAGTTCTTC
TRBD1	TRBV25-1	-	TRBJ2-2	CASSLPGTGLRTGELFF	TGTGCCAGCAGCTTACCCGGGACAGGGCTCCGCACCGGGGAGCTGTTTTTT
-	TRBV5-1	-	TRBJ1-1	CASSLAGHMNTEAFF	TGCGCCAGCAGCTTGGCTGGACATATGAACACTGAAGCTTTCTTT
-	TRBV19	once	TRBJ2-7	CASSTSRTSYEQYF	TGTGCCAGTAGTACCTCCAGAACCTCGTACGAGCAGTACTTC
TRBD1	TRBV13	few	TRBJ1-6	CASSVGQGNSPLHF	TGTGCCAGCAGCGTCGGACAGGGTAATTCACCCCTCCACTTT
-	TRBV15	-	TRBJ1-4	CATSRAGRGDEKLFF	TGTGCCACCAGCCGGGCCGGCAGGGGCGATGAAAAACTGTTTTTT
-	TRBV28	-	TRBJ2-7	CASSPTQGSYEQYF	TGTGCCAGCAGTCCTACTCAGGGCTCCTACGAGCAGTACTTC
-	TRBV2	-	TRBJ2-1	CASSSYNEQFF	TGTGCCAGCAGTTCGTACAATGAGCAGTTCTTC
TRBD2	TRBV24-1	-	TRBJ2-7	CATSDLRLAGGPITYEQYF	TGTGCCACCAGTGATTTGCGACTAGCGGGAGGTCCAATTACCTACGAGCAGTACTTC
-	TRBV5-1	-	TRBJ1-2	CASSLEGRAAGSYGYTF	TGCGCCAGCAGCTTGGAAGGAAGGGCTGCGGGCTCCTATGGCTACACCTTC
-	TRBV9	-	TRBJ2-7	CASSVVAGPGYEQYF	TGTGCCAGCAGCGTAGTTGCGGGCCCCGGCTACGAGCAGTACTTC
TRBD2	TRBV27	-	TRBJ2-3	CASSPSGRRSTDTQYF	TGTGCCAGCAGTCCTAGCGGGAGGCGTAGCACAGATACGCAGTATTTT
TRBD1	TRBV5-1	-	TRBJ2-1	CASSRDSSSYNEQFF	TGCGCCAGCAGCCGGGACAGTTCCAGCTACAATGAGCAGTTCTTC
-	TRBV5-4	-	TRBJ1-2	CASTPAANYGYTF	TGTGCCAGCACCCCGGCGGCTAACTATGGCTACACCTTC
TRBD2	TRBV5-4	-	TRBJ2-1	CASSPLGLAGGGYTDEQFF	TGTGCCAGCAGCCCCCTGGGGCTAGCGGGAGGGGGCTACACGGATGAGCAGTTCTTC
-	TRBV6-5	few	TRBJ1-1	CASSYSGTMNTEAFF	TGTGCCAGCAGTTACTCAGGGACAATGAACACTGAAGCTTTCTTT
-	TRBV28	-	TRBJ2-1	CASSFRGGSSYNEQFF	TGTGCCAGCAGTTTTAGGGGCGGTAGCTCCTACAATGAGCAGTTCTTC
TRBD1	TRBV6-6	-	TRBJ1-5	CASRRTGGDQPQHF	TGTGCCAGCAGGCGGACAGGGGGCGATCAGCCCCAGCATTTT
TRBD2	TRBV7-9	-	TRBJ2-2	CASSWTSGNTGELFF	TGTGCCAGCAGCTGGACTAGCGGGAATACCGGGGAGCTGTTTTTT
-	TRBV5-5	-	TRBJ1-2	CASSFGPSSGYTF	TGTGCCAGCAGCTTTGGTCCTTCTAGTGGCTACACCTTC
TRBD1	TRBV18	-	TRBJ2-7	CASSPPWTGGGYEQYF	TGTGCCAGCTCACCACCCTGGACAGGGGGCGGGTACGAGCAGTACTTC